This T cell receptor beta chain derives from a study of response to subunit inactivated influenza vaccine. Trimming removed 0 bases from V and 0 bases from J, with 8 bases in between. Germline assignment: CDR1 SGDLS and CDR2 YYNGEE. The CDR3 has 15 residues. MiXCR was run by TCRdb on the RT-PCR reads, yielding one entry per CDR3 protein. The sample holds 600,000 to 700,000 distinct CDR3 sequences, 12% to 15% seen once. The study's findings and limits: There was a suggestion from the authors that each seasonal influenza vaccination recruits few new T cells.

This clonotype has more than one count but fewer than ten. What it binds is not known. This TCR was sampled from a man aged 45-65 years who received an inactivated influenza vaccine. The source material was PBMCs from blood, sampled less than 15 days before vaccination. This sequence joins TRBV9 and TRBJ2-3; D perhaps matches TRBD2 (6 bases). The CDR3 sequence is CASSVEGTSTDTQYF. CDR3 in DNA: TGTGCCAGCAGCGTAGAAGGGACTAGCACAGATACGCAGTATTTT.